This T cell receptor (beta chain) appears in the sequencing data of a study of blood T cell repertoires in COVID-19. Study information: Whether acute or convalescent, the COVID-19 samples came from the United States, Italy and Spain.

This table comes from immunoSEQ multiplex PCR, and its TCRdb copy is limited to in-frame clones, with some not included. The repertoire has about 290,000 clones, just over 85% of them found once; the top ten carry about 3%. Per the germline V gene, CDR1 is GTSNPN and CDR2 is SVGIG (reference sequence). V lost 1 base, J lost 4 bases, and 9 bases stayed unmatched. The CDR3 is made up of 15 amino acids. The TCR sequence derives from a woman aged 30 to 39 with active or convalescent COVID-19. The specimen sequenced was peripheral blood. V usage is TRBV30 and J usage is TRBJ2-5; 7 bases are a match to TRBD2. In DNA form, the CDR3 reads TGTGCCTGGAGTGGAGGAGAAGGGAGGGGAGAGACCCAGTACTTC. Protein product: CAWSGGEGRGETQYF.